This T cell receptor (beta chain) appears in the sequencing data of a study of T cell repertoires in cytomegalovirus infection. Turning to the study itself: Public TCR beta signatures provided an indication of both CMV infection and a matching HLA type. Points from the study as a whole: Dominating the ex vivo response were HLA-C-restricted CMV-specific TCR beta clonotypes. People with CMV and the relevant HLA were identified by cumulative public TCR beta family frequency.

The CDR3 has 13 amino acids. After removal of 8 bases from V and 8 bases from J, the junction contained 11 bases not matched to a gene. Looked up from germline, CDR1 is ENHRY and CDR2 is SYGVKD. MiXCR, applied by TCRdb to the reads, yields one record per CDR3 protein. The data show about a million distinct CDR3 sequences, 30% to 40% seen once. With regard to this clonotype: Its antigen remains unknown.

The sequence derives from a human donor in good health (CMV status not recorded). Some clones in this sample may be carry-over from other donors' samples. The sequencing used cultured CD8+ T cells from PBMCs, collected from culture after CMV antigen stimulation. The chain combines TRBV10-3 with TRBJ1-2, with 7 positions matching TRBD1. CDR3 in amino acids: CAIGTTGAQGYTF. DNA for the CDR3: TGTGCCATCGGGACCACAGGGGCTCAGGGCTACACCTTC.